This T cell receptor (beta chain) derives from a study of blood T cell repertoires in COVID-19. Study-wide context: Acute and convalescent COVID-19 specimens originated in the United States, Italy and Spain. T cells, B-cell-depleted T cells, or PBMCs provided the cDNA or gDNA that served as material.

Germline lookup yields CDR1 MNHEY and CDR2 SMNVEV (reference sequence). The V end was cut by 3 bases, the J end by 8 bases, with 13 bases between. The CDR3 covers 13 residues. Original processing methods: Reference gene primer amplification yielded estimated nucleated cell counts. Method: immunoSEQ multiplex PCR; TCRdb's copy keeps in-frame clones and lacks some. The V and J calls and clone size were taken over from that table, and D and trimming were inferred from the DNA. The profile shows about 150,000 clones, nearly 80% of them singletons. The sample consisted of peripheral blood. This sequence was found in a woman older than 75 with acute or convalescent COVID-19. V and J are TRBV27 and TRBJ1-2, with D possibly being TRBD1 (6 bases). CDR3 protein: CASSFDRLGGYTF. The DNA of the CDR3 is TGTGCCAGCAGTTTCGACAGGTTGGGCGGCTACACCTTC.